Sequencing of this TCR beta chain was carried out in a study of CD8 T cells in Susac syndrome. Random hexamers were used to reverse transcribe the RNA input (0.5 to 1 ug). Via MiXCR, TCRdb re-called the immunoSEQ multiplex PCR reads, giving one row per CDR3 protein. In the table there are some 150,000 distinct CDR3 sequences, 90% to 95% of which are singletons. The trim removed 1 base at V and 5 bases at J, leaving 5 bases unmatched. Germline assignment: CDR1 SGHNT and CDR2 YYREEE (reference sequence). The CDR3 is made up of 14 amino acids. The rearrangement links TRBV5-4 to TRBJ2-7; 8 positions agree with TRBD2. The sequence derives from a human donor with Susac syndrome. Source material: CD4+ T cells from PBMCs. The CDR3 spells CASSLPGLGNEQYF. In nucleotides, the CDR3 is TGTGCCAGCAGCTTGCCGGGACTAGGAAACGAGCAGTACTTC. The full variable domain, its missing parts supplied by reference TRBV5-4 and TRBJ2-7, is ETGVTQSPTHLIKTRGQQVTLRCSSQSGHNTVSWYQQALGQGPQFIFQYYREEENGRGNFPPRFSGLQFPNYSSELNVNALELDDSALYLCASSLPGLGNEQYFGPGTRLTVT.